This T cell receptor beta chain was recorded in a study of T cell changes during pregnancy in multiple sclerosis. The data were produced by immunoSEQ multiplex PCR, yet TCRdb's version contains in-frame clones alone and is incomplete. In the table there are roughly 23,000 clones, 75% to 90% of which are singletons. Germline V gene data show CDR1 as MDHEN and CDR2 as SYDVKM. CDR3 length equals 14 residues. V shed 3 bases, J shed 3 bases, and the junction held 3 bases outside the gene matches. Here the sequenced sample was CD8+ T cells from peripheral blood mononuclear cells, taken in the first trimester of pregnancy. V and J are TRBV28 and TRBJ1-2; TRBD1 matches at 8 bases. The clonotype comes from a female donor with multiple sclerosis, enrolled in a pregnancy study. The DNA of the CDR3 is TGTGCCAGCAGTTTGACAGGGGCGTACTATGGCTACACCTTC. Protein: CASSLTGAYYGYTF.